The entry below gives a single TCR beta chain sequence along with its context. The CDR3 length is 13 residues. Germline V gene lookup returns CDR1 LNHDA and CDR2 SQIVND (reference sequence). V shed 9 bases and J shed 6 bases, with 12 bases lying between them. This sample was included in a study of blood T cell repertoires in COVID-19. Across the study: COVID-19 samples, acute and convalescent, were from the United States, Italy and Spain.

All enrollees were about 18 to 100 years old and from approximately 25 US areas. Assignment of participants to cohorts was predicated upon participant-reported clinical history. Repertoires were generated with immunoSEQ multiplex PCR, while TCRdb's copy carries only in-frame clones and drops some. The data show around 140,000 clones, approximately 90% seen once. The V and J genes are TRBV19 and TRBJ1-6; no clear D gene. The specimen was PBMCs or T cells enriched from blood (not recorded which). This TCR was sampled from a man aged 50-59 years who had recovered from COVID-19. CDR3 residues: CASSDTFNSPLHF. For the CDR3, the DNA is TGTGCCAGCTCAGACACCTTTAATTCACCCCTCCACTTT. Drawing the rest from reference TRBV19 and TRBJ1-6, the complete variable domain is DGGITQSPKYLFRKEGQNVTLSCEQNLNHDAMYWYRQDPGQGLRLIYYSQIVNDFQKGDIAEGYSVSREKKESFPLTVTSAQKNPTAFYLCASSDTFNSPLHFGNGTRLTVT.